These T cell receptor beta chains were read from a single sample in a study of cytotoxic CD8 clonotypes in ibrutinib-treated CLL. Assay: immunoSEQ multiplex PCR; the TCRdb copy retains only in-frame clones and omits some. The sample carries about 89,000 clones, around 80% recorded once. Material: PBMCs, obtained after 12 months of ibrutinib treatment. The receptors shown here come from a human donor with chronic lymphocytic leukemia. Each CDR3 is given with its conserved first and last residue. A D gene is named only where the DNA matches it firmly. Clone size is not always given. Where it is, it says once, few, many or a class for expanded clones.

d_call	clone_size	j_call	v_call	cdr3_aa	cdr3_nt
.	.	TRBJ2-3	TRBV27	CASSSTLSTDTQYF	TGTGCCAGCAGTTCCACATTAAGCACAGATACGCAGTATTTT
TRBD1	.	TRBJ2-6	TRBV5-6	CASSSWDRGSSGANVLTF	TGTGCCAGCAGCTCCTGGGACAGGGGATCCTCTGGGGCCAACGTCCTGACTTTC
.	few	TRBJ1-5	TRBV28	CASNQGGDQPQHF	TGTGCCAGCAATCAAGGGGGGGATCAGCCCCAGCATTTT
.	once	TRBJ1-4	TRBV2	CASSAGKSGEKLFF	TGTGCCAGCAGTGCAGGGAAATCTGGGGAAAAACTGTTTTTT
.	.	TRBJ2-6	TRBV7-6	CASSSQSNPSGANVLTF	TGTGCCAGCAGCTCGCAGAGTAACCCCTCTGGGGCCAACGTCCTGACTTTC
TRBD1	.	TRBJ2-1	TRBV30	CAWKQGAINEQFF	TGTGCCTGGAAACAGGGGGCGATTAATGAGCAGTTCTTC
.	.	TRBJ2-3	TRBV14	CASSPGTLAQYF	TGTGCCAGCAGCCCGGGGACCCTGGCGCAGTATTTT
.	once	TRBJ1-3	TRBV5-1	CASSLAGGDGNTIYF	TGCGCCAGCAGCTTGGCCGGGGGAGACGGAAACACCATATATTTT
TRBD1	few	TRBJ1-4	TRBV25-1	CASSDDRGQREKLFF	TGTGCCAGCAGTGACGACAGGGGGCAGCGGGAAAAACTGTTTTTT
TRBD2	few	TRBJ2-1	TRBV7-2	CASSSGLAGGFYNEQFF	TGTGCCAGCAGCTCGGGACTAGCGGGGGGCTTCTACAATGAGCAGTTCTTC
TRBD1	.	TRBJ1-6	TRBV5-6	CASSFMTGDNSPLHF	TGTGCCAGCAGCTTCATGACAGGGGATAATTCACCCCTCCACTTT
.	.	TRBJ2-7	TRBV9	CASSGGDGGYEQYF	TGTGCCAGCAGCGGGGGGGACGGAGGCTACGAGCAGTACTTC
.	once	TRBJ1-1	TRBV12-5	CASGEQIGEAFF	TGTGCTAGCGGGGAACAAATTGGTGAAGCTTTCTTT
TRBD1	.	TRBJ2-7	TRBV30	CAGTGGTYEQYF	TGTGCCGGAACAGGGGGCACTTACGAGCAGTACTTC
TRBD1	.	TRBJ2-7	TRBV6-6	CASSYDGQEDF	TGTGCCAGCAGTTACGATGGACAGGAAGACTTC
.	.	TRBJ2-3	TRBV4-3	CASSQDEPDTQYF	TGCGCCAGCAGCCAAGACGAGCCGGATACGCAGTATTTT
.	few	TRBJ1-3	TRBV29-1	CSVRTAASSGNTIYF	TGCAGCGTCCGGACGGCAGCTAGCTCTGGAAACACCATATATTTT
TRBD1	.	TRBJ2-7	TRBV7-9	CASSPWGTGNSYEQYF	TGTGCCAGCAGCCCCTGGGGGACAGGGAACTCCTACGAGCAGTACTTC
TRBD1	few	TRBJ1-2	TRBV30	CAWSRGQGDGYTF	TGTGCCTGGAGTAGGGGACAGGGTGATGGCTACACCTTC
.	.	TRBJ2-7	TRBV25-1	CASSRSRYEQYF	TGTGCCAGCAGCCGGTCCCGCTACGAGCAGTACTTC
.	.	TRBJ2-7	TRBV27	CASRDMGGSYEQYF	TGTGCCAGCAGGGACATGGGGGGCAGCTACGAGCAGTACTTC
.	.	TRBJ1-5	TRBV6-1	CASSGGDWGNQPQHF	TGTGCCAGCAGTGGAGGGGATTGGGGCAATCAGCCCCAGCATTTT
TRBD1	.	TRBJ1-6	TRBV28	CATKPGQQNSPLHF	TGTGCCACCAAGCCGGGACAGCAGAATTCACCCCTCCACTTT
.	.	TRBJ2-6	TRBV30	CAWSVPGGSGANVLTF	TGTGCCTGGAGTGTACCCGGGGGCTCTGGGGCCAACGTCCTGACTTTC
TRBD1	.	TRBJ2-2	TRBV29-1	CSVKPSLTGAGGELFF	TGCAGCGTTAAACCTTCCTTAACAGGGGCCGGGGGGGAGCTGTTTTTT
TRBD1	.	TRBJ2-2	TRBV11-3	CASSLEQGTGITGELFF	TGTGCCAGCAGCTTAGAACAAGGGACAGGGATAACCGGGGAGCTGTTTTTT
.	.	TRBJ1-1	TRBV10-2	CASSESRGPNTEAFF	TGCGCCAGCAGTGAGTCGAGGGGACCGAACACTGAAGCTTTCTTT
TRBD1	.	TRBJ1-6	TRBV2	CATKDRDLSPLHF	TGTGCCACCAAAGACAGGGATCTAAGCCCCCTCCACTTT
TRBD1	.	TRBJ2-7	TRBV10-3	CAIREGQAYEQYF	TGTGCCATCAGGGAAGGACAGGCCTACGAGCAGTACTTC
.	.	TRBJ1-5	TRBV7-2	CASRLRVGVNQPQHF	TGTGCCAGCAGATTACGTGTAGGGGTTAATCAGCCCCAGCATTTT
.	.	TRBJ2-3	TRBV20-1	CSASPDTQYF	TGCAGTGCTAGTCCAGATACGCAGTATTTT
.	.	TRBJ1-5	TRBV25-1	CASSATGPGQPQHF	TGTGCCAGCAGTGCTACAGGGCCAGGGCAGCCCCAGCATTTT
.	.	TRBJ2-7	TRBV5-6	CASSLGQSYEQYF	TGTGCCAGCAGCTTGGGACAGAGCTACGAGCAGTACTTC